This TCR beta chain was captured by sequencing in a study of blood T cell repertoires in COVID-19. Across the study: The cDNA or gDNA used as material had been derived from T cells, B-cell-depleted T cells, or PBMCs.

As processed by the authors: Nucleated cell counts were estimated from reference gene primer amplification. The data were produced by immunoSEQ multiplex PCR, yet TCRdb's version contains in-frame clones alone and is incomplete. Clonal size and the V and J genes are those of that table, whereas D and trimming came from the DNA. The sample yields more than 100,000 clones, more than 80% seen once. The CDR3 sequence is 15 residues long. CDR1 is SGHDN and CDR2 is FVKESK in the germline V gene. V was trimmed by 1 base and J by 1 base, leaving 10 bases between them. The specimen was peripheral blood. V is TRBV14 and J is TRBJ1-1; a weak D match, TRBD1 (6 bases). This sequence was found in a human donor in a cohort sampled during active COVID-19. CDR3 sequence (DNA): TGTGCCAGCAGCCAAGTGGGGGCAGGGAACACTGAAGCTTTCTTT. The encoded protein is CASSQVGAGNTEAFF.